This T cell receptor (beta chain) was sequenced during a study of neurological immune-mediated disorders. Study-wide results and limits: Multiple sclerosis was found to have the least TCR clonal expansion, below healthy controls, and HTLV-1-associated myelopathy the most.

The J segment lost 6 bases and the V segment lost 6 bases, leaving 8 bases of the junction unmatched. Germline V gene sequence: CDR1 ENHRY, CDR2 SYGVKD. The CDR3 length is 14 residues. By frequency in the sample, this clonotype is medium-sized. Its antigen is unknown. 2 million PBMCs stored at -80 C were the source of the unsorted libraries. The cDNA came from 5'RACE with 10-nucleotide random UMIs. One entry per CDR3 protein results from TCRdb running MiXCR on the 5' RACE reads. The repertoire consists of some 28,000 distinct CDR3 sequences, with 9.5% to 15% occurring once and the leading ten covering 6.5% to 9%.

The receptor comes from a man in his sixties in good health. The sequencing input was PBMCs. This chain joins TRBV10-3 and TRBJ2-3, with TRBD2 matching 8 bases. In DNA, the CDR3 is TGTGCCATCAGACCGGGACTAGAGGTTGATACGCAGTATTTT. As protein: CAIRPGLEVDTQYF.